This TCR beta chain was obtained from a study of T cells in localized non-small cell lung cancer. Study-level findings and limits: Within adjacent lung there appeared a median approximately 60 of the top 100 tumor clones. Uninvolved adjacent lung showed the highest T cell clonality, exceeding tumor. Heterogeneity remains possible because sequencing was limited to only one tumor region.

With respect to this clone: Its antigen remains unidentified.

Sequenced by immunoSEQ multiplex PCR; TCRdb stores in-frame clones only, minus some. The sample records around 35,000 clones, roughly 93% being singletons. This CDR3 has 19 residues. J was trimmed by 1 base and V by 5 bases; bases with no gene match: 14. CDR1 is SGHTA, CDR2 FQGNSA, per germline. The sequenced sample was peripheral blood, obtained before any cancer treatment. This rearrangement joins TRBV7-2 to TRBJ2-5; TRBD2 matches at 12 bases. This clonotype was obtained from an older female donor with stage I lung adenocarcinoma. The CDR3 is CASSRRGGLAGFLQETQYF. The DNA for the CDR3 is TGTGCCAGCAGCCGAAGAGGGGGACTAGCGGGTTTCCTCCAAGAGACCCAGTACTTC.